This entry lists 32 T cell receptor beta chains sequenced from one sample in a study of control samples from healthy donors and cancer patients. Data came from immunoSEQ multiplex PCR; TCRdb stores just in-frame clones and leaves some out. The sample contains about 46,000 clones, about 90% of which appear only once. The material sequenced was PBMCs. The receptors here all came from a man aged 50 to 59 with head and neck cancer.

This rearrangement joins TRBV11-2 to TRBJ2-7, with 7 nucleotides matching TRBD1. The CDR3 runs to 15 residues. From germline, CDR1 is SGHAT and CDR2 FQNNGV. The V segment lost 1 base and the J segment 1 base; nucleotides outside the gene matches: 4. Written as DNA, the CDR3 is TGTGCCAGCAGCTTAGCTTTGACAGGGTCCTACGAGCAGTACTTC. This codes for CASSLALTGSYEQYF.

The chain recombines TRBV6-1 with TRBJ1-6, with TRBD1 matching over 7 bases. The CDR3 sequence is 15 residues long. CDR1 and CDR2 (germline): MNHNS, SASEGT. The trim removed 2 bases at V and 9 bases at J, leaving 7 bases unmatched. As DNA, the CDR3 is TGTGCCAGCAGTGAACGTCGGACAGGCCCTTCACCCCTCCACTTT. Protein: CASSERRTGPSPLHF.

The chain is built from TRBV5-4 and TRBJ2-3; D remains ambiguous. CDR3 length: 13 amino acids. Germline CDR1 and CDR2: SGHNT and YYREEE (reference sequence). Deletions cut 2 bases from V and 1 base from J, with 5 bases between. CDR3 DNA sequence: TGTGCCAGCAGCTTAACGGGCACAGATACGCAGTATTTT. Protein sequence: CASSLTGTDTQYF.

This clone was counted only a few times. The chain has TRBV9 and TRBJ2-1, with 12 bases fitting TRBD2. Trimming removed 4 bases from V and 8 bases from J; junction bases left unmatched: 13. Germline V lookup: CDR1 SGDLS, CDR2 YYNGEE. CDR3 length: 17 amino acids. CDR3 DNA sequence: TGTGCCAGCAGCCAAGCTAGCGGGAGGGTACGGGTCGATGAGCAGTTCTTC. Protein sequence: CASSQASGRVRVDEQFF.

This clone showed up just a few times. The chain uses TRBV30 and TRBJ1-5, with 12 bases fitting TRBD1. CDR3 length: 14 residues. Per germline, CDR1 GTSNPN and CDR2 SVGIG (reference sequence). The junction had 1 base not matched to a gene; V was cut back by 1 base and J by 6 bases. CDR3 sequence reads: CAWSAGQGAQPQHF. In nucleotides, the CDR3 is TGTGCCTGGAGTGCGGGACAGGGGGCTCAGCCCCAGCATTTT. Full variable domain (rest looked up from reference TRBV30 and TRBJ1-5): SQTIHQWPATLVQPVGSPLSLECTVEGTSNPNLYWYRQAAGRGLQLLFYSVGIGQISSEVPQNLSASRPQDRQFILSSKKLLLSDSGFYLCAWSAGQGAQPQHFGDGTRLSIL.

J is TRBJ2-1 and V is TRBV4-1; the D is unclear. The CDR3 runs 16 residues. Trimming removed 0 bases at V and 8 bases at J, with 17 bases between. Per germline, CDR1 MGHRA and CDR2 YSYEKL. The CDR3 nucleotides are TGCGCCAGCAGCCAAGACGGCCCCACAGCTGGCGATGAGCAGTTCTTC. Protein sequence: CASSQDGPTAGDEQFF.

In this sample, this clone turned up once. The rearrangement uses TRBV6-1 and TRBJ2-7, with 10 bases lining up with TRBD2. CDR3 length: 16 residues. The V and J ends lost 4 bases and 3 bases, in that order; junction bases with no gene match: 9. Germline V lookup: CDR1 MNHNS, CDR2 SASEGT. CDR3 sequence: CASSATPGLAYYEQYF. As DNA, the CDR3 is TGTGCCAGCAGTGCCACACCGGGACTAGCGTACTACGAGCAGTACTTC.

The V call is TRBV4-1, the J call TRBJ1-2, with 11 bases matching TRBD1. Germline CDR1 reads MGHRA; CDR2 reads YSYEKL. The CDR3 has 15 residues. V was clipped by 3 bases and J by 5 bases; unmatched bases: 5. This CDR3 is CASSHLRDRGYGYTF. In nucleotides, the CDR3 is TGCGCCAGCAGCCACCTCCGGGACAGGGGGTATGGCTACACCTTC.

On this clone: Germline is not matched at one junction end, which may reflect a read error. The V call is TRBV6-6, the J call TRBJ2-1; perhaps TRBD2 as D (5 bases). The CDR3 has 19 amino acids. Germline lookup yields CDR1 MNHNY and CDR2 SVGAGI (reference sequence). CDR3 DNA: TGTGTCAGCAGCTCTACTAGGACGGCTACTAGGAGCTCCTACAATGAGCAGTTCTTC. This gives the protein CVSSSTRTATRSSYNEQFF.

The V gene is TRBV28, the J gene TRBJ1-5; 7 nucleotides line up with TRBD1. This CDR3 is 15 amino acids long. Germline CDR1 and CDR2: MDHEN and SYDVKM. The J segment lost 3 bases and the V segment lost 2 bases, leaving 4 bases of the junction unmatched. Written as DNA, the CDR3 is TGTGCCAGCAGTTTAGGGACAGTTAACAATCAGCCCCAGCATTTT. It encodes CASSLGTVNNQPQHF.

With respect to this clone: At one end the junction does not follow the germline gene, possibly because of a read error. This sequence joins TRBV2 and TRBJ2-7; TRBD1 is a possible D gene (6 bases). The CDR3 runs to 12 residues. Looked up from germline, CDR1 is SNHLY and CDR2 is FYNNEI. The CDR3 sequence: CASNREGAGRIF. DNA of the CDR3: TGTGCCAGCAACAGGGAAGGGGCCGGCAGGATCTTC.

V gene TRBV29-1 combines with J gene TRBJ1-2; D remains unclear. The CDR3 has 8 residues. The germline V gene encodes CDR1 SQVTM and CDR2 ANQGSEA. V was trimmed by 6 bases and J by 10 bases, leaving 6 bases between them. The CDR3 loop is CSVEDYTF. The DNA for the CDR3 is TGCAGCGTGGAGGACTACACCTTC.

This chain uses TRBV27 with TRBJ2-1, with TRBD2 as a possible D gene (7 bases). Germline CDR1 MNHEY, CDR2 SMNVEV (reference sequence). The V end was cut by 7 bases, the J end by 6 bases, with 31 bases between. The CDR3 runs 19 residues. CDR3 DNA: TGTGCCAGCACGAGGGGCAGGAGCGGGACACAACAGTGGGCCAATGAGCAGTTCTTC. Translating gives CASTRGRSGTQQWANEQFF.

The rearrangement links TRBV3-1 (or the pseudogene TRBV3-2) to TRBJ1-1; possible D gene TRBD1, 6 bases. Looked up from germline, CDR1 is LGHDT and CDR2 is YNNKEL (reference sequence). V was trimmed by 4 bases and J by 8 bases, leaving 14 bases between them. The CDR3 sequence is 13 residues long. The chain's CDR3 is CASSLDGQGEAFF. The CDR3 DNA follows: TGTGCCAGCAGCCTCGATGGGCAGGGGGAAGCTTTCTTT.

This chain connects TRBV5-4 to TRBJ1-2; 7 bases are a match to TRBD1. This CDR3 has 12 residues. V lost 4 bases and J lost 8; bases outside the gene matches: 5. The V gene's germline CDR1 is SGHNT and CDR2 YYREEE (reference sequence). The CDR3: CASSAYRGGYTF. The CDR3 nucleotides read TGTGCCAGCAGCGCCTACAGGGGCGGCTACACCTTC.

The chain recombines TRBV19 with TRBJ2-5; 8 bases are shared with TRBD2. The CDR3 runs 17 residues. J gave up 4 bases and V 3 bases, and 13 bases lay outside the gene matches. CDR1 LNHDA and CDR2 SQIVND come from the germline V gene (reference sequence). CDR3 region: CASSISERGTFGETQYF. The DNA for the CDR3 is TGTGCCAGTAGTATTTCGGAGCGGGGGACTTTTGGAGAGACCCAGTACTTC.

This sequence joins TRBV10-3 and TRBJ1-3, with D unclear. The CDR3 sequence is 16 residues long. V was shortened by 7 bases and J by 8 bases, with 24 bases between the two germline ends. Germline V CDR1 and CDR2: ENHRY, SYGVKD. The CDR3 here is CAITGGPSASRDTIYF. CDR3 nucleotide sequence: TGTGCCATCACAGGCGGCCCGTCAGCTTCTAGGGACACCATATATTTT.

This clone has just one count. The V call is TRBV25-1, the J call TRBJ2-3; 7 bases are shared with TRBD2. Germline CDR1 reads MGHDK; CDR2 reads SYGVNS. The V and J ends lost 5 bases and 5 bases, in that order; junction bases with no gene match: 7. This CDR3 spans 14 amino acids. The CDR3 protein is CASSRAGERDTQYF. CDR3 coding DNA: TGTGCCAGCAGTAGGGCGGGAGAGCGAGATACGCAGTATTTT.

The rearrangement links TRBV5-4 to TRBJ1-1, with D possibly being TRBD1 (5 bases). There are 15 residues in the CDR3. V shed 0 bases and J shed 1 base, with 10 bases lying between them. Per germline, CDR1 SGHNT and CDR2 YYREEE (reference sequence). For the CDR3, the DNA is TGTGCCAGCAGCTTGGGGGGACCGAGGAACACTGAAGCTTTCTTT. Translating it yields CASSLGGPRNTEAFF.

The V and J genes are TRBV2 and TRBJ2-7; D is possibly TRBD1 (5 bases). Germline values: CDR1 SNHLY, CDR2 FYNNEI. This CDR3 has 14 amino acids. V was trimmed by 4 bases and J by 2 bases, leaving 12 bases between them. This CDR3 reads CASSGQTVAYEQYF. In DNA, the CDR3 is TGTGCCAGCAGTGGCCAGACAGTCGCCTACGAGCAGTACTTC. The full variable domain, in which reference TRBV2 and TRBJ2-7 provide the parts outside the CDR3, is EPEVTQTPSHQVTQMGQEVILRCVPISNHLYFYWYRQILGQKVEFLVSFYNNEISEKSEIFDDQFSVERPDGSNFTLKIRSTKLEDSAMYFCASSGQTVAYEQYFGPGTRLTVT.

The chain employs TRBV2 and TRBJ1-5; D is perhaps TRBD1 (6 bases). V lost 3 bases and J 0 bases, leaving 6 bases between the germline ends. Germline V lookup: CDR1 SNHLY, CDR2 FYNNEI. This CDR3 comprises 14 residues. CDR3 in amino acids: CASSEGASNQPQHF. As DNA, the CDR3 is TGTGCCAGCAGTGAGGGGGCTAGCAATCAGCCCCAGCATTTT.

This sequence joins TRBV5-1 and TRBJ2-1; perhaps TRBD1 as D (5 bases). The V and J ends lost 4 bases and 5 bases respectively, with 10 bases between them. The germline V gene has CDR1 SGHRS and CDR2 YFSETQ. The CDR3 runs to 13 residues. The CDR3 DNA follows: TGCGCCAGCAGCCCGTACAGGAACAATGAGCAGTTCTTC. It codes for CASSPYRNNEQFF.

Details on this clone: The sample carries other DNA sequences with the same CDR3. The genes are TRBV2 and TRBJ1-1, with TRBD1 matching over 9 bases. This CDR3 comprises 13 residues. V lost 7 bases and J lost 3; bases outside the gene matches: 3. Germline loops: CDR1 SNHLY, CDR2 FYNNEI. The CDR3 protein is CASNTGGHTEAFF. The CDR3 DNA reads TGTGCCAGCAACACAGGGGGCCACACTGAAGCTTTCTTT.

This chain joins TRBV25-1 and TRBJ1-1; 8 bases are shared with TRBD1. Germline V CDR1 and CDR2: MGHDK, SYGVNS. The ends lost 4 bases at V and 1 base at J; junction bases unmatched: 11. CDR3 size: 17 residues. As DNA, the CDR3 is TGTGCCAGCAGTGGACACGGCATGGGACAGGCGAACACTGAAGCTTTCTTT. This gives the protein CASSGHGMGQANTEAFF. Supplemented by reference TRBV25-1 and TRBJ1-1, the full variable domain reads EADIYQTPRYLVIGTGKKITLECSQTMGHDKMYWYQQDPGMELHLIHYSYGVNSTEKGDLSSESTVSRIRTEHFPLTLESARPSHTSQYLCASSGHGMGQANTEAFFGQGTRLTVV.

This chain uses TRBV7-2 with TRBJ1-1; no definite D call. From germline, CDR1 is SGHTA and CDR2 FQGNSA. Trimming removed 1 base from V and 1 base from J, with 16 bases in between. There are 17 residues in the CDR3. CDR3 region: CASSLGRGWTANTEAFF. Here the CDR3 DNA reads TGTGCCAGCAGCTTAGGACGAGGGTGGACGGCGAACACTGAAGCTTTCTTT.

V usage is TRBV5-4 and J usage is TRBJ1-2; a weak D match, TRBD1 (6 bases). V lost 4 bases, J lost 2 bases, and 15 bases lay in between. Germline lookup yields CDR1 SGHNT and CDR2 YYREEE (reference sequence). The CDR3 covers 15 residues. The CDR3 nucleotides are TGTGCCAGCAGCGTAAGGGACACGGGGAACTATGGCTACACCTTC. Translated: CASSVRDTGNYGYTF.

The chain is built from TRBV12-3 or TRBV12-4 and TRBJ2-5; D is possibly TRBD1 (6 bases). The germline V and J ends were trimmed by 6 bases and 1 base, with 9 bases remaining between them. The CDR3 sequence is 13 residues long. The CDR3 protein is CASRTGFQETQYF. The CDR3 DNA reads as TGTGCCAGCAGGACAGGTTTCCAAGAGACCCAGTACTTC.

This clone was detected a few times. The CDR3 DNA reads TGCGCCAGCAGCCAATGGTTCCGGGACGAGCAGTACTTC. Residues: CASSQWFRDEQYF. The chain joins TRBV4-1 to TRBJ2-7; no reliable D call. CDR1 is MGHRA and CDR2 is YSYEKL in the germline V gene. The ends were cut back, 2 bases at V and 5 bases at J, with 10 bases in the middle. CDR3 length: 13 residues.

The chain recombines TRBV5-1 with TRBJ1-3; D unresolved. The CDR3 has 13 residues. Trimming left V 6 bases short and J 0 bases short, with 7 bases between. Looked up from germline, CDR1 is SGHRS and CDR2 is YFSETQ. The CDR3 here is CASTSHSGNTIYF. CDR3 nucleotides: TGCGCCAGCACATCCCACTCTGGAAACACCATATATTTT.

The chain combines TRBV12-1 with TRBJ1-3; whether TRBD1, the table's D call, matches the DNA was not checked. TRBV12-1 has pseudogene status. This CDR3 contains 14 residues. The CDR3 DNA reads as TGTGCCAGCAGCTTTGGGACAGGGGGAAACACCATATATTTT. It translates to CASSFGTGGNTIYF.

The rearrangement links TRBV18 to TRBJ2-1; D perhaps matches TRBD1 (6 bases). The length of the CDR3 is 16 residues. Germline loops: CDR1 KGHSH, CDR2 LQKENI. The V and J ends lost 1 base and 4 bases respectively, with 14 bases between them. The CDR3 DNA reads TGTGCCAGCTCACCACTCGGGGACACCCTTTACAATGAGCAGTTCTTC. It encodes CASSPLGDTLYNEQFF.

This clone has a single count. This chain connects TRBV25-1 to TRBJ2-7; 14 positions agree with TRBD2. The germline V gene encodes CDR1 MGHDK and CDR2 SYGVNS. The CDR3 runs 15 residues. Trimming took 6 bases from V and 6 from J; bases not matched to a gene: 7. The CDR3 protein is CASRHPGTSGSEQYF. Written as DNA, the CDR3 is TGTGCCAGCAGGCATCCCGGGACTAGCGGGAGCGAGCAGTACTTC.